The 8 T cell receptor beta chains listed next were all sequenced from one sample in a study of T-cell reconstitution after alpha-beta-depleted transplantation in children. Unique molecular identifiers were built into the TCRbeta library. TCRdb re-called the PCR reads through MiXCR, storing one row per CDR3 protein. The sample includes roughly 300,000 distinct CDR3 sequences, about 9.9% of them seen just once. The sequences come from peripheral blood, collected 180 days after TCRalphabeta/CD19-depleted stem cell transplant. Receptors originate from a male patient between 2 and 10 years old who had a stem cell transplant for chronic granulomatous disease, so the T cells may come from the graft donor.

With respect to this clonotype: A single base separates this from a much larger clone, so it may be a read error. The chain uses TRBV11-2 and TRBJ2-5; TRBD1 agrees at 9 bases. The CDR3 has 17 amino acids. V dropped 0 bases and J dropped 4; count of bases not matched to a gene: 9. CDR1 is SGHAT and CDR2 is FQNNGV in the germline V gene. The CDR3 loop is CASSLDRTGANSETQYF. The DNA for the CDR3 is TGTGCCAGCAGCTTAGATCGGACAGGGGCGAATTCAGAGACCCAGTACTTC.

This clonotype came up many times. CDR3 nucleotides: TGCAGTGCTACGAACAGTGCGGGGTCTAGCGGTAGGAACGAGCAGTACTTC. Translating it yields CSATNSAGSSGRNEQYF. The V call is TRBV20-1, the J call TRBJ2-7, with TRBD2 identical over 7 bases. The junction had 20 bases not matched to a gene; V was cut back by 4 bases and J by 5 bases. CDR1 is DFQATT, CDR2 SNEGSKA, per germline (reference sequence). CDR3 length equals 17 residues.

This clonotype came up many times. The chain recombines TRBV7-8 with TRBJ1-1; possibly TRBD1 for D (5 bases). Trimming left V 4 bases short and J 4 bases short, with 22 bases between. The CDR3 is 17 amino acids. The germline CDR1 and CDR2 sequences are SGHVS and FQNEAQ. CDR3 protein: CASSSITSAQGSTEAFF. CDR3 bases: TGTGCCAGCAGCTCCATAACCTCGGCTCAGGGTAGCACTGAAGCTTTCTTT.

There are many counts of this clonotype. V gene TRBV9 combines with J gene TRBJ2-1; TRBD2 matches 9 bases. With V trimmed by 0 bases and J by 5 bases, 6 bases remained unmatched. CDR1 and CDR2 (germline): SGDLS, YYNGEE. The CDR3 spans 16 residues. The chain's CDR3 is CASSVALAGVDNEQFF. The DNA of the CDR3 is TGTGCCAGCAGCGTAGCTTTAGCGGGAGTCGACAATGAGCAGTTCTTC.

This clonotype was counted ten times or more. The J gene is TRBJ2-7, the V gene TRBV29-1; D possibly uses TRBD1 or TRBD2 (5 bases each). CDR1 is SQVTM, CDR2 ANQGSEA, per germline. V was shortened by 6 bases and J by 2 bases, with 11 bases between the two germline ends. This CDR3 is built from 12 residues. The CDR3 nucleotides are TGCAGCGTAAGGGACGGAGCCTACGAGCAGTACTTC. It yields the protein CSVRDGAYEQYF.

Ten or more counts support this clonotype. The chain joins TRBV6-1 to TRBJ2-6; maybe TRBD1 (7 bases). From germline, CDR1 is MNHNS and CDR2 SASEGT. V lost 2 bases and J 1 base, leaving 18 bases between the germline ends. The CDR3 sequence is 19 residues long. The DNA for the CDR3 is TGTGCCAGCAGTGAAACCCCAGGGGGGACTTTTTCTGGGGCCAACGTCCTGACTTTC. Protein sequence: CASSETPGGTFSGANVLTF.

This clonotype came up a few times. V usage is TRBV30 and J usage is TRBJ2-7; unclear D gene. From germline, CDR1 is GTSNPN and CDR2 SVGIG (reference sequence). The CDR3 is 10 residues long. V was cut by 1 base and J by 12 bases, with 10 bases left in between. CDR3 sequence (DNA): TGTGCCTGGAGTGGGGGTTTTCTGTACTTC. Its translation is CAWSGGFLYF.

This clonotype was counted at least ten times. In DNA, the CDR3 is TGTGCCAGCAGTCGGGGGGCAGATACGCAGTATTTT. Residues: CASSRGADTQYF. The chain employs TRBV12-3 or TRBV12-4 and TRBJ2-3; 7 bases are a match to TRBD2. Trimming removed 5 bases from V and 4 bases from J; junction bases left unmatched: 0. The CDR3 length is 12 residues.